The 31 T cell receptor beta chains below were found in one sample sequenced in a study of regulatory T cells in long-lasting Graves disease. Time point noted: persistent/refractory GD, antithyroid drugs over 5 years with positive TRAb. After RNA was extracted from PBMCs, the TCR library was made from it. In building TCR beta libraries, iRepertoire HTBI primers were used together with Arm-PCR of CDR3 regions. TCRdb re-analysed the multiplex PCR reads in MiXCR, keeping a single row per CDR3 protein. The table includes 500,000 to 700,000 distinct CDR3 sequences, around 30% detected once. The material was peripheral blood mononuclear cells (PBMCs), obtained when the disease was refractory, from a patient treated with antithyroid drugs. Receptors originate from a female donor with Graves disease.

This rearrangement joins TRBV12-3 or TRBV12-4 to TRBJ1-2; D is uncertain. The CDR3 totals 14 residues. The V gene lost 6 bases and the J gene lost 5 bases, with 16 bases spanning the gap. CDR3 residues: CASSHPSRQYGYTF. The CDR3 DNA reads as TGTGCCAGCAGCCACCCCTCCAGACAATATGGCTACACCTTC.

The chain is built from TRBV29-1 and TRBJ2-5; D could derive from TRBD1 or TRBD2 (5 bases each). This CDR3 has 15 amino acids. V was shortened by 6 bases and J by 4 bases, with 21 bases between the two germline ends. Germline V CDR1 and CDR2: SQVTM, ANQGSEA. The chain's CDR3 is CSVRPGLRGRETQYF. CDR3 DNA: TGCAGCGTCCGACCCGGGCTGAGGGGCCGAGAGACCCAGTACTTC.

The chain is built from TRBV11-2 and TRBJ2-4, with D possibly matching TRBD1 (5 bases). The CDR3 consists of 12 residues. Trimming removed 5 bases at V and 7 bases at J, with 9 bases between. Per the germline V gene, CDR1 is SGHAT and CDR2 is FQNNGV. The CDR3 DNA is TGTGCCAGCAGCCCGAAGGGGAACATTCAGTACTTC. It codes for CASSPKGNIQYF.

The rearrangement links TRBV5-4 to TRBJ2-5; 7 bases agree with TRBD2. There are 15 residues in the CDR3. CDR1 is SGHNT, CDR2 YYREEE, per germline (reference sequence). V dropped 10 bases and J dropped 5; count of bases not matched to a gene: 17. The CDR3 loop is CAYHLNDGGKETQYF. CDR3 nucleotides: TGTGCCTACCACTTAAATGACGGGGGGAAGGAGACCCAGTACTTC.

The table lists this clonotype with many counts. V is TRBV6-1 and J is TRBJ1-1, with D tentatively TRBD1 (6 bases). Per the germline V gene, CDR1 is MNHNS and CDR2 is SASEGT. The CDR3 is 13 amino acids. V gave up 6 bases and J gave up 4 bases, with 12 bases separating them. CDR3: CASRIQGSTEAFF. The CDR3 nucleotides are TGTGCCAGCAGGATACAGGGCAGCACTGAAGCTTTCTTT.

The chain joins TRBV12-3 or TRBV12-4 to TRBJ1-1; 7 positions match TRBD1. The CDR3 contains 17 residues. With V trimmed by 3 bases and J by 3 bases, 13 bases remained unmatched. The CDR3 DNA reads as TGTGCCAGCAGTTTGGGGGGTTTGGAGGGGGCACACACTGAAGCTTTCTTT. This gives the protein CASSLGGLEGAHTEAFF.

On this clonotype: This could be a read error, since a much larger clone is one nucleotide away. The V gene is TRBV28, the J gene TRBJ1-5; D remains ambiguous. CDR3 length: 13 residues. The germline V and J ends were trimmed by 8 bases and 7 bases, with 15 bases remaining between them. Germline V gene data show CDR1 as MDHEN and CDR2 as SYDVKM. This chain's CDR3 is CASGVRQNQPQHF. The CDR3 bases are TGTGCCAGCGGGGTGCGGCAGAACCAGCCCCAGCATTTT.

V usage is TRBV25-1 and J usage is TRBJ2-5; D might be TRBD2 (5 bases). The CDR3 sequence is 16 residues long. Germline V lookup: CDR1 MGHDK, CDR2 SYGVNS. V lost 3 bases and J 0 bases, leaving 14 bases between the germline ends. CDR3 sequence: CASSDGEPGNQETQYF. CDR3 DNA: TGTGCCAGCAGTGACGGGGAGCCGGGGAACCAAGAGACCCAGTACTTC. The full variable domain, in which reference TRBV25-1 and TRBJ2-5 provide the parts outside the CDR3, is EADIYQTPRYLVIGTGKKITLECSQTMGHDKMYWYQQDPGMELHLIHYSYGVNSTEKGDLSSESTVSRIRTEHFPLTLESARPSHTSQYLCASSDGEPGNQETQYFGPGTRLLVL.

This clonotype has a handful of counts. The chain is built from TRBV6-2 or TRBV6-3 and TRBJ1-1; D not resolved. Germline CDR1 and CDR2: MNHEY and SVGEGT. V was shortened by 6 bases and J by 4 bases, with 12 bases between the two germline ends. The CDR3 is made up of 13 amino acids. The CDR3 DNA follows: TGTGCCAGCAGGAGAGGACGGTCCACTGAAGCTTTCTTT. Amino acids: CASRRGRSTEAFF.

The chain links TRBV20-1 to TRBJ1-1, with D hard to call. CDR3 length equals 10 residues. V dropped 3 bases and J dropped 6 bases, with 5 bases sitting between them. Germline CDR1 DFQATT, CDR2 SNEGSKA (reference sequence). CDR3 amino acids: CSASQAEAFF. In nucleotides, the CDR3 is TGCAGTGCTAGCCAGGCTGAAGCTTTCTTT.

The genes are TRBV13 and TRBJ1-2; possibly TRBD1 for D (5 bases). V was shortened by 4 bases and J by 6 bases, with 12 bases between the two germline ends. The CDR3 runs 13 residues. Germline-derived CDR1 and CDR2 are PRHDT and FYEKMQ (reference sequence). The CDR3 spells CASSSSRDHGYTF. CDR3 DNA sequence: TGTGCCAGCAGCTCGTCCAGGGATCATGGCTACACCTTC. Full variable domain (missing parts from reference TRBV13 and TRBJ1-2): AAGVIQSPRHLIKEKRETATLKCYPIPRHDTVYWYQQGPGQDPQFLISFYEKMQSDKGSIPDRFSAQQFSDYHSELNMSSLELGDSALYFCASSSSRDHGYTFGSGTRLTVV.

The chain is built from TRBV28 and TRBJ2-2; 7 nucleotides align to TRBD2. CDR1 is MDHEN, CDR2 SYDVKM, per germline. This CDR3 has 16 amino acids. With V trimmed by 6 bases and J by 7 bases, 14 bases remained unmatched. CDR3 region: CASRILEGGRGGELFF. CDR3 coding DNA: TGTGCCAGCAGAATCCTCGAGGGAGGGAGAGGCGGGGAGCTGTTTTTT.

This clonotype was observed a few times. The chain is built from TRBV6-1 and TRBJ2-7; possible D gene TRBD1, 6 bases. This CDR3 is 15 amino acids long. Trimming took off 6 bases at V and 0 bases at J, with 15 bases between the two ends. From germline, CDR1 is MNHNS and CDR2 SASEGT. This chain's CDR3 is CASSFAGTLSYEQYF. The CDR3 DNA reads as TGTGCCAGCAGCTTTGCCGGGACACTCTCCTACGAGCAGTACTTC.

This clonotype was observed a few times. The chain couples TRBV5-1 to TRBJ1-4, with D maybe TRBD1 (5 bases). CDR3 length equals 14 residues. Germline assignment: CDR1 SGHRS and CDR2 YFSETQ. Trimming cost V 1 base and J 8 bases, with 12 bases left between them. CDR3 DNA sequence: TGCGCCAGCAGCTTGCGTCAGGGTCGGGAAAAACTGTTTTTT. It encodes CASSLRQGREKLFF.

The DNA for the CDR3 is TGTGCCAGCAGTTCCGCCGGCCGGGAGGGCGACTACACCTTC. Encoded protein: CASSSAGREGDYTF. The gene calls are TRBV6-2 or TRBV6-3 and TRBJ1-2; D not certain. With 4 bases removed from V and 10 bases from J, the gap between germline ends came to 19 bases. This CDR3 has 14 residues. Germline CDR1 reads MNHEY; CDR2 reads SVGEGT.

A few counts support this clonotype. The gene calls are TRBV18 and TRBJ1-1, with unresolved D. This CDR3 has 13 residues. V lost 6 bases, J lost 8 bases, and 16 bases lay in between. Germline CDR1 is KGHSH and CDR2 is LQKENI. The CDR3 DNA reads TGTGCCAGCTCCCCCTGGGCAGGAGAAGAAGCTTTCTTT. This encodes CASSPWAGEEAFF.

This chain joins TRBV25-1 and TRBJ1-2; D gene unclear. Per the germline V gene, CDR1 is MGHDK and CDR2 is SYGVNS. V lost 10 bases and J 4 bases, leaving 13 bases between the germline ends. The CDR3 is 12 residues long. The CDR3 loop reads CATFWRVYGYTF. The DNA for the CDR3 is TGTGCCACCTTTTGGAGGGTCTATGGCTACACCTTC.

This clonotype was counted between two and nine times. This chain joins TRBV28 and TRBJ1-5; no clear D gene. V gave up 5 bases and J gave up 2 bases, with 10 bases separating them. Germline-derived CDR1 and CDR2 are MDHEN and SYDVKM. This CDR3 contains 14 residues. CDR3 DNA: TGTGCCAGCAGTCAATGGACGGGCAATCAGCCCCAGCATTTT. Amino acids: CASSQWTGNQPQHF.

The chain combines TRBV6-1 with TRBJ2-5; possibly TRBD1 for D (6 bases). The CDR3 extends over 15 amino acids. Trimming removed 7 bases at V and 0 bases at J, with 15 bases between. Germline CDR1 and CDR2: MNHNS and SASEGT. CDR3 region: CASTRNTGYQETQYF. CDR3 sequence (DNA): TGTGCCAGCACCAGAAACACAGGGTACCAAGAGACCCAGTACTTC.

This clonotype has a count of ten or more. The genes are TRBV6-1 and TRBJ1-2, with D maybe TRBD1 (6 bases). The CDR3 totals 14 residues. Trimming removed 2 bases at V and 8 bases at J, with 15 bases between. Germline assignment: CDR1 MNHNS and CDR2 SASEGT. The CDR3 reads CASSELQGLGGYTF. The CDR3 coding sequence is TGTGCCAGCAGTGAACTACAGGGTCTGGGCGGCTACACCTTC.

Comments on this clonotype: The junction departs from the called germline gene at one end, perhaps through a read error. The chain uses TRBV10-3 and TRBJ1-1; 7 positions match TRBD1. Germline lookup yields CDR1 ENHRY and CDR2 SYGVKD. CDR3 length equals 14 residues. The CDR3 is CAIRSGQPNTEAFF. As DNA, the CDR3 is TGCGCCATTCGGTCGGGACAGCCGAACACTGAAGCTTTCTTT.

This clonotype was recorded many times. V is TRBV11-2 and J is TRBJ2-5; TRBD2 might be the D (6 bases). V was cut by 5 bases and J by 5 bases, with 15 bases left in between. The CDR3 extends over 14 amino acids. From germline, CDR1 is SGHAT and CDR2 FQNNGV. The CDR3 sequence is CASSQGLPGETQYF. As DNA, the CDR3 is TGTGCCAGCAGCCAGGGACTCCCCGGGGAGACCCAGTACTTC.

The V and J genes are TRBV4-1 and TRBJ2-5, with TRBD2 matching over 8 bases. V shed 8 bases, J shed 2 bases, and the junction held 10 bases outside the gene matches. CDR3 length: 15 amino acids. The V gene's germline CDR1 is MGHRA and CDR2 YSYEKL. The CDR3 region is CASSAGTRAQETQYF. CDR3 DNA: TGCGCCAGCTCAGCTGGGACTAGAGCTCAAGAGACCCAGTACTTC.

Many counts were recorded for this clonotype. The V and J genes are TRBV28 and TRBJ1-5, with D hard to call. The V end lost 3 bases, the J end lost 2 bases, and 8 bases lay between the germline ends. The germline V gene encodes CDR1 MDHEN and CDR2 SYDVKM. The CDR3 is made up of 14 amino acids. The CDR3 is CASSFIGRNQPQHF. CDR3 nucleotides: TGTGCCAGCAGTTTTATCGGGCGCAATCAGCCCCAGCATTTT.

This clonotype has only a few counts. The rearrangement uses TRBV20-1 and TRBJ2-2; D gene ambiguous. Per germline, CDR1 DFQATT and CDR2 SNEGSKA (reference sequence). There are 13 residues in the CDR3. V was trimmed by 0 bases and J by 7 bases, leaving 9 bases between them. CDR3 DNA: TGCAGTGCTAGAGAAAGGCGACACGGGGAGCTGTTTTTT. It is translated as CSARERRHGELFF.

The chain employs TRBV7-9 and TRBJ2-4, with 9 positions matching TRBD1. With 5 bases clipped from V and 1 base from J, the junction kept 12 bases outside the gene matches. Per germline, CDR1 SEHNR and CDR2 FQNEAQ (reference sequence). The CDR3 is made up of 18 amino acids. CDR3 DNA sequence: TGTGCCAGCAGCCCTGGGACAGGGAACCCAGCGGCCAAAAACATTCAGTACTTC. It yields the protein CASSPGTGNPAAKNIQYF. Filled out from reference TRBV7-9 and TRBJ2-4, the complete variable domain reads DTGVSQNPRHKITKRGQNVTFRCDPISEHNRLYWYRQTLGQGPEFLTYFQNEAQLEKSRLLSDRFSAERPKGSFSTLEIQRTEQGDSAMYLCASSPGTGNPAAKNIQYFGAGTRLSVL.

The chain recombines TRBV19 with TRBJ1-2, with 8 bases lining up with TRBD1. This CDR3 has 17 amino acids. The trim removed 4 bases at V and 2 bases at J, leaving 12 bases unmatched. CDR1 is LNHDA, CDR2 SQIVND, per germline (reference sequence). CDR3 sequence (DNA): TGTGCCAGTAGTACCGATCGACAGGGGTCCCGCAACTATGGCTACACCTTC. Residues: CASSTDRQGSRNYGYTF.

The CDR3 reads CASSRLGTNYEQYF. The CDR3 region has the DNA TGTGCCAGCAGCAGGCTCGGGACAAACTACGAGCAGTACTTC. This rearrangement joins TRBV3-1 to TRBJ2-7, with D possibly TRBD1 on 6 matching bases. The CDR3 consists of 14 residues. Trimming took 5 bases from V and 3 from J, leaving 14 bases between them. Germline CDR1 reads LGHDT; CDR2 reads YNNKEL (reference sequence).

This clonotype was recorded a few times. The chain has TRBV20-1 and TRBJ1-2; no clear D gene. The V end lost 3 bases, the J end lost 1 base, and 9 bases lay between the germline ends. Germline values: CDR1 DFQATT, CDR2 SNEGSKA (reference sequence). This CDR3 has 13 amino acids. The chain's CDR3 is CSASVNVNYGYTF. CDR3 nucleotide sequence: TGCAGTGCTAGTGTGAACGTTAACTATGGCTACACCTTC.

The rearrangement links TRBV30 to TRBJ1-5, with D possibly matching TRBD1 (6 bases). This CDR3 spans 15 amino acids. Germline CDR1 GTSNPN, CDR2 SVGIG (reference sequence). Trimming shortened V by 2 bases and J by 0 bases, and 11 bases separated the two germline ends. The CDR3: CAWSHRDHSNQPQHF. CDR3 nucleotides: TGTGCCTGGAGTCACAGGGACCATAGCAATCAGCCCCAGCATTTT.

The chain combines TRBV15 with TRBJ2-6, with 8 bases aligning to TRBD1. Germline lookup yields CDR1 LNHNV and CDR2 YYDKDF (reference sequence). The V gene end was trimmed by 1 base and the J gene end by 0 bases; junction bases not matched to a gene: 8. The CDR3 consists of 19 residues. The CDR3 loop is CATSRAYPDRGSGANVLTF. The DNA for the CDR3 is TGTGCCACCAGCAGAGCGTATCCAGACAGGGGCTCTGGGGCCAACGTCCTGACTTTC.